A single T cell receptor (beta chain) is shown here with its context. What it binds is not known. The sample belongs to a study of cytomegalovirus exposure and HLA in healthy donors. Study-level results: Reported performance of the classifier showed diagnosis of cytomegalovirus status with high specificity and sensitivity. The study put under 200 TCR beta chains on its list as cytomegalovirus-associated.

The donors were part of the validation cohort of some 120 subjects. That cohort was separate from the first cohort, which comprised about 670 subjects. Sequenced by immunoSEQ multiplex PCR; TCRdb stores in-frame clones only, minus some. The sample shows roughly 80,000 clones, approximately 94% of them seen only once. The ends were cut back, 4 bases at V and 6 bases at J, with 9 bases in the middle. The CDR3 covers 12 residues. Sequencing was carried out using PBMCs. The V gene is TRBV5-3, the J gene TRBJ2-3; TRBD2 is a possible D gene (7 bases). TRBV5-3 is assigned to the ORF class and has an uncertain function. The receptor comes from a woman younger than 35 in good health and CMV-seropositive. The CDR3, as DNA: TGTGCCAGAAGCAAGGGGGGGGATACGCAGTATTTT. Translated, it gives CARSKGGDTQYF.